Sequencing of this TCR beta chain was carried out in a study of blood T cell repertoires in COVID-19. For the study at large: Researchers got acute and convalescent COVID-19 samples from the United States, Italy and Spain. From T cells, B-cell-depleted T cells, or PBMCs came the material, which was cDNA or gDNA.

Per the authors' pipeline: Estimates of nucleated cell counts were drawn from the amplification of reference gene primers. Some clones are missing from TCRdb's copy, which holds only in-frame ones; the method was immunoSEQ multiplex PCR. Clone size and V and J calls were adopted from that table, with D and trimming inferred from the DNA. Here the sample spans 150,000 to 200,000 clones, 80% to 85% being singletons. Germline V CDR1 and CDR2: SGDLS, YYNGEE. Trimming removed 3 bases from V and 11 bases from J, with 17 bases in between. The CDR3 has 13 amino acids. This clonotype was obtained from a human donor with acute or convalescent COVID-19. The donor label of this sample is uncertain. Sequenced material: peripheral blood. The chain links TRBV9 to TRBJ1-1, with D maybe TRBD1 (5 bases). The CDR3 coding sequence is TGTGCCAGCAGCGCACAGGCTGTGGAGCAGGCTTTCTTT. Protein: CASSAQAVEQAFF.